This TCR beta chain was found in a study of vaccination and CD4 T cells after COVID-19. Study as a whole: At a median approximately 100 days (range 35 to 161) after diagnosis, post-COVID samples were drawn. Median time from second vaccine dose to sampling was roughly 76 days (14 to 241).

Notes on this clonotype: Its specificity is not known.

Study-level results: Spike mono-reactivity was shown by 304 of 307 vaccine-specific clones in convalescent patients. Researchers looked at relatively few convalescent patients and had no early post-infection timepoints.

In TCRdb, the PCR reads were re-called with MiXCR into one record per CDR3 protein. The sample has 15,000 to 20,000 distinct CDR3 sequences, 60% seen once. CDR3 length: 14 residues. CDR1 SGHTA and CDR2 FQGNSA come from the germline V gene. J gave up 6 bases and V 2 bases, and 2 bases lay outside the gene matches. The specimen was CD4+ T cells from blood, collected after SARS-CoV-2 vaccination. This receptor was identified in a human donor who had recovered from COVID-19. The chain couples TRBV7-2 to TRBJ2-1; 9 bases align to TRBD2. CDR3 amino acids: CASSLMREGNEQFF. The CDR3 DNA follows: TGTGCCAGCAGCTTAATGCGGGAGGGCAATGAGCAGTTCTTC.